This passage covers 12 T cell receptor beta chains from one sample sequenced in a study of identical twins. TCRdb reprocessed the 5' RACE reads via MiXCR and lists one record per CDR3 protein. The table records approximately 690,000 distinct CDR3 sequences, approximately 6% of them present only once. Specimen: naive T cells sorted from blood. The receptor source for this set is a man aged 18 to 29 in good health.

This clonotype was found many times. V and J are TRBV12-3 or TRBV12-4 and TRBJ2-1; unclear D gene. With 3 bases removed from V and 9 bases from J, the gap between germline ends came to 9 bases. This CDR3 spans 12 amino acids. The CDR3 here is CASSFGQAEQFF. The CDR3 DNA is TGTGCCAGCAGTTTTGGGCAGGCTGAGCAGTTCTTC.

This sequence joins TRBV20-1 and TRBJ1-1, with 7 bases matching TRBD1. The germline V gene encodes CDR1 DFQATT and CDR2 SNEGSKA (reference sequence). V lost 4 bases to trimming and J lost 2 bases; unmatched junction nucleotides: 7. The CDR3 consists of 14 residues. The CDR3 nucleotides are TGCAGTGCTACACTCAGGGGGGATAACACTGAAGCTTTCTTT. Protein product: CSATLRGDNTEAFF.

This clonotype was counted a few times. The chain joins TRBV5-1 to TRBJ2-2; TRBD1 aligns across 8 bases. The germline V gene has CDR1 SGHRS and CDR2 YFSETQ. This CDR3 spans 18 amino acids. V shed 3 bases, J shed 6 bases, and the junction held 16 bases outside the gene matches. CDR3 residues: CASSSGFPGQAPPGELFF. DNA for the CDR3: TGCGCCAGCAGCTCGGGGTTTCCGGGACAGGCCCCTCCCGGGGAGCTGTTTTTT. The full variable domain, its missing parts supplied by reference TRBV5-1 and TRBJ2-2, is KAGVTQTPRYLIKTRGQQVTLSCSPISGHRSVSWYQQTPGQGLQFLFEYFSETQRNKGNFPGRFSGRQFSNSRSEMNVSTLELGDSALYLCASSSGFPGQAPPGELFFGEGSRLTVL.

This clonotype was found many times. V and J are TRBV28 and TRBJ2-7; D remains ambiguous. Trimming removed 2 bases at V and 0 bases at J, with 11 bases between. The CDR3 spans 15 residues. Germline-derived CDR1 and CDR2 are MDHEN and SYDVKM. CDR3 nucleotides: TGTGCCAGCAGTTTAAACTCCCGAGACTCCTACGAGCAGTACTTC. It is translated as CASSLNSRDSYEQYF.

The sample holds many counts of this clonotype. The chain recombines TRBV21-1 with TRBJ2-2. TRBV21-1 is assigned pseudogene status. The CDR3 length is 13 residues. CDR3 nucleotide sequence: TGTGCCAGCAGCAAACAGAACACCGGGGAGCTGTTTTTT. It yields the protein CASSKQNTGELFF.

Only a few counts were recorded for this clonotype. CDR3 coding DNA: TGTGCCAGCAGCGGAGGGGGGAGCCCTAGCGGGAGGGCTGTCTGGGAGCAGTTCTTC. Translation gives CASSGGGSPSGRAVWEQFF. J is TRBJ2-1 and V is TRBV5-6; 12 bases line up with TRBD2. V was clipped by 4 bases and J by 10 bases; unmatched bases: 21. The germline V gene has CDR1 SGHDT and CDR2 YYEEEE. CDR3 size: 19 residues.

This clonotype came up many times. The chain is built from TRBV5-1 and TRBJ1-1, with D perhaps TRBD1 (5 bases). The V and J ends lost 5 bases and 4 bases respectively, with 12 bases between them. CDR1 and CDR2 (germline): SGHRS, YFSETQ. This CDR3 is 13 amino acids long. The CDR3 DNA sequence: TGCGCCAGCAGTTATCAGAGGGGCACTGAAGCTTTCTTT. Protein sequence: CASSYQRGTEAFF.

The CDR3 region has the DNA TGTGCCAGTCTCGGGTTCTATGAGCAGTTCTTC. Protein: CASLGFYEQFF. The chain uses TRBV12-3 or TRBV12-4 and TRBJ2-1; the D is unclear. Deletions cut 9 bases from V and 8 bases from J, with 11 bases between. CDR3 size: 11 residues.

This clonotype was seen ten or more times. The CDR3 loop reads CASSYGGGVDEQFF. The DNA for the CDR3 is TGTGCCAGCAGTTATGGAGGGGGAGTAGATGAGCAGTTCTTC. The chain is built from TRBV27 and TRBJ2-1; D possibly matches TRBD1 or TRBD2 (6 bases each). This CDR3 contains 14 residues. From germline, CDR1 is MNHEY and CDR2 SMNVEV (reference sequence). Between the trimmed V and J ends, which lost 4 bases and 8 bases, there was a span of 15 bases.

This chain joins TRBV9 and TRBJ2-2; 10 bases fit TRBD2. The CDR3 runs 20 residues. With 4 bases clipped from V and 6 bases from J, the junction kept 21 bases outside the gene matches. CDR1 is SGDLS and CDR2 is YYNGEE in the germline V gene. CDR3 coding DNA: TGTGCCAGCAGCCCTCAAGAGCGGGAGGGGTGGGTTGTGATTTCCGGGGAGCTGTTTTTT. Its translation is CASSPQEREGWVVISGELFF.

This clonotype was detected ten times or more. The chain recombines TRBV29-1 with TRBJ2-1; 8 bases match TRBD2. Germline loops: CDR1 SQVTM, CDR2 ANQGSEA. The CDR3 runs 11 residues. J gave up 12 bases and V 7 bases, and 8 bases lay outside the gene matches. CDR3 DNA sequence: TGCAGCGCCCGTGGACTAGCTGGGCAGTTCTTC. Amino acids: CSARGLAGQFF.

The V and J genes are TRBV6-1 and TRBJ2-3; TRBD1 agrees at 10 bases. V dropped 6 bases and J dropped 7; count of bases not matched to a gene: 13. This CDR3 contains 16 residues. From germline, CDR1 is MNHNS and CDR2 SASEGT. The CDR3 region has the DNA TGTGCCAGCAGCACCCGCGGGACAGGGGTTCCGAATACGCAGTATTTT. Translating it yields CASSTRGTGVPNTQYF.